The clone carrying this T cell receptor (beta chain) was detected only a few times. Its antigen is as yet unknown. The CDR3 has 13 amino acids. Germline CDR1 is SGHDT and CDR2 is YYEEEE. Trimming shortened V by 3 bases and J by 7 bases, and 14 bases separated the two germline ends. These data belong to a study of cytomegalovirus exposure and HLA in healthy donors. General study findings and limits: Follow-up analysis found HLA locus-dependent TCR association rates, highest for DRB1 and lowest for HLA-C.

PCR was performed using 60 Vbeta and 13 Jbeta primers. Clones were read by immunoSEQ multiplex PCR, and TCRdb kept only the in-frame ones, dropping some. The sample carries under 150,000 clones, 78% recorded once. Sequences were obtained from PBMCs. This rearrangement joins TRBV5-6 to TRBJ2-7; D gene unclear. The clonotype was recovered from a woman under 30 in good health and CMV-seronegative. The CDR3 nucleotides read TGTGCCAGCAGCTCCGTTCTCCTAGAAGAGCAGTACTTC. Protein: CASSSVLLEEQYF.